This is a list of T cell receptor beta chains from one sample in a study of graft-versus-host responses after intestinal transplantation. Their target antigens are unknown. Some clones are missing from TCRdb's copy, which holds only in-frame ones; the method was immunoSEQ multiplex PCR. The sample includes some 140,000 clones, around 94% seen only once; the top ten take approximately 0.17%. The starting material was unstimulated CD4+ T cells sorted from spleen or lymph node cells, obtained before intestinal transplant. The receptors stem from a human donor who received an intestinal transplant. CDR3s include the opening cysteine and the closing phenylalanine or tryptophan. The order of the fields is V gene, J gene, D gene, clone size, CDR3 protein, CDR3 DNA. A D gene is named only where the DNA matches it firmly. The listing skips clone size in some rows; elsewhere it reads once, few, many or a size class.

TRBV7-3	TRBJ2-3	TRBD2	NA	CASSPGPGLAGAFTDTQYF	TGTGCCAGCAGCCCGGGGCCCGGACTAGCGGGGGCTTTCACAGATACGCAGTATTTT
TRBV20-1	TRBJ1-1	NA	once	CSAFPGTEAFF	TGCAGTGCTTTTCCTGGGACTGAAGCTTTCTTT
TRBV21-1	TRBJ2-7	NA	NA	CASSKDGGLLSYEQYF	TGTGCCAGCAGCAAAGATGGAGGGTTACTCTCCTACGAGCAGTACTTC
TRBV6-5	TRBJ2-3	TRBD1	NA	CASSYRKGADTQYF	TGTGCCAGCAGTTACAGAAAGGGGGCCGATACGCAGTATTTT
TRBV7-9	TRBJ2-7	TRBD1	NA	CASSRDRVYEQYF	TGTGCCAGCAGCAGGGACAGGGTCTACGAGCAGTACTTC
TRBV5-4	TRBJ2-7	TRBD2	NA	CASSGGGNEQYF	TGTGCCAGCAGCGGCGGGGGTAACGAGCAGTACTTC
TRBV9	TRBJ1-1	NA	NA	CASSIRGSLDTEAFF	TGTGCCAGCAGCATCCGCGGGTCCCTAGACACTGAAGCTTTCTTT
TRBV6-5	TRBJ2-1	TRBD2	once	CASSKTSGGPNEQFF	TGTGCCAGCAGTAAGACTAGCGGGGGGCCCAATGAGCAGTTCTTC
TRBV29-1	TRBJ1-4	NA	NA	CSVFSGETNEKLFF	TGCAGCGTTTTTTCAGGGGAAACTAATGAAAAACTGTTTTTT
TRBV2	TRBJ2-7	NA	NA	CASILGLGGHEQYF	TGTGCCAGCATATTGGGACTAGGGGGCCACGAGCAGTACTTC
TRBV6-6	TRBJ1-4	NA	NA	CASSRTVSTNEKLFF	TGTGCCAGCAGTCGGACAGTCTCAACTAATGAAAAACTGTTTTTT
TRBV7-9	TRBJ2-4	NA	NA	CASSLGQKNIQYF	TGTGCCAGCAGCTTAGGGCAGAAAAACATTCAGTACTTC
TRBV4-1	TRBJ1-3	TRBD1	NA	CASSQEGGQGTDTIYF	TGCGCCAGCAGCCAAGAGGGGGGACAGGGGACGGACACCATATATTTT
TRBV6-6	TRBJ2-1	NA	NA	CASSYGGTNEQFF	TGTGCCAGCAGTTACGGCGGAACCAATGAGCAGTTCTTC
TRBV7-2	TRBJ2-7	TRBD1	NA	CASSFRTGGYYEQYF	TGTGCCAGCAGCTTTAGGACAGGGGGTTACTACGAGCAGTACTTC
TRBV5-5	TRBJ1-2	NA	NA	CASSFDTDNYGYTF	TGTGCCAGCAGCTTCGACACTGATAACTATGGCTACACCTTC
TRBV10-3	TRBJ1-3	NA	few	CAISGAGHPGNTIYF	TGTGCCATCAGTGGGGCAGGGCACCCTGGAAACACCATATATTTT
TRBV19	TRBJ1-6	NA	NA	CASRMGSSYNSPLHF	TGTGCCAGTAGAATGGGTAGCTCCTATAATTCACCCCTCCACTTT
TRBV11-2	TRBJ2-5	NA	NA	CASSLVPAGEGETQYF	TGTGCCAGCAGCTTAGTCCCTGCAGGGGAGGGAGAGACCCAGTACTTC
TRBV9	TRBJ2-5	NA	NA	CASSVPGRETQYF	TGTGCCAGCAGCGTACCGGGGCGGGAGACCCAGTACTTC
TRBV10-1	TRBJ2-7	TRBD1	few	CASSLVGTGRDEQYF	TGCGCCAGCAGTTTGGTGGGGACAGGGAGAGACGAGCAGTACTTC
TRBV5-1	TRBJ2-7	NA	NA	CASSLPSDFGSYEQYF	TGCGCCAGCAGCTTGCCCTCGGATTTTGGATCCTACGAGCAGTACTTC
TRBV27	TRBJ2-6	NA	NA	CASSLAPRGSGANVLTF	TGTGCCAGCAGTTTAGCTCCGAGGGGGTCTGGGGCCAACGTCCTGACTTTC
TRBV6-1	TRBJ1-1	TRBD1	NA	CASSEGVQGARTEAFF	TGTGCCAGCAGTGAAGGGGTACAGGGGGCAAGGACTGAAGCTTTCTTT